This T cell receptor (beta chain) was documented in a study of shared clonotypes between healthy human individuals. As defined, naive CD8 cells were CD45RO-negative and positively selected for CCR7, with terminally differentiated effector memory CD45RA+ cells excluded. This clone appeared a single time. The method was immunoSEQ multiplex PCR; TCRdb's version includes in-frame clones alone and lacks a portion of them. The table lists about 610,000 clones, about 96% of them singletons. CDR1 is SGDLS, CDR2 YYNGEE, per germline. Germline trimming cut 5 bases from V and 2 bases from J; bases unmatched to any gene: 4. The CDR3 loop spans 14 amino acids.

The sequence came from a woman aged 25 to 45 in good health. The specimen sequenced was naive CD8+ T cells sorted from blood. The chain uses TRBV9 and TRBJ2-3; TRBD2 aligns across 8 bases. In nucleotides, the CDR3 is TGTGCCAGCAGTGATAGCGGGATCACAGATACGCAGTATTTT. Its translation is CASSDSGITDTQYF.